This T cell receptor beta chain was obtained from a study of T cell changes during pregnancy in multiple sclerosis. This clone showed up just once. Here immunoSEQ multiplex PCR was the method, and the copy in TCRdb shows in-frame clones only, minus some. The data hold 85,000 to 110,000 clones, with 92% observed a single time. The CDR3 spans 17 residues. Germline-derived CDR1 and CDR2 are SGHRS and YFSETQ. Trimming cost V 0 bases and J 5 bases; bases outside gene matches: 8. Here the sequenced sample was peripheral blood, taken after pregnancy. This sequence originates from a female donor with multiple sclerosis, enrolled in a pregnancy study. The chain recombines TRBV5-1 with TRBJ2-2; 9 nucleotides align to TRBD1. The CDR3 loop reads CASSLGGQGSDTGELFF. Here the CDR3 DNA reads TGCGCCAGCAGCTTGGGGGGACAGGGTTCAGATACCGGGGAGCTGTTTTTT.